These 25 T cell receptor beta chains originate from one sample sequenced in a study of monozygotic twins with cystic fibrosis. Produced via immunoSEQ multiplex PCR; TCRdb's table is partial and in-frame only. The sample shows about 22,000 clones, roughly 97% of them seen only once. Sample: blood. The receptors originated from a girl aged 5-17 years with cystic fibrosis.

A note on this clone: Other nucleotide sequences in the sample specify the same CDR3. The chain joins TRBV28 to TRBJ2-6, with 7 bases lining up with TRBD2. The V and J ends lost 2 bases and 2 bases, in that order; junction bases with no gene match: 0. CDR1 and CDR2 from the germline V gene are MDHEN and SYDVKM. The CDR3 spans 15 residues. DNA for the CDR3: TGTGCCAGCAGTTTACGGGGGGCTGGGGCCAACGTCCTGACTTTC. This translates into CASSLRGAGANVLTF.

The CDR3 nucleotides are TGCGCCAGCAGCTCGGGACAGGGGGTATCCGGGGAGCTGTTTTTT. It yields the protein CASSSGQGVSGELFF. This chain uses TRBV5-1 with TRBJ2-2, with 11 bases aligning to TRBD1. The V segment lost 3 bases and the J segment 6 bases; nucleotides outside the gene matches: 4. Germline V CDR1 and CDR2: SGHRS, YFSETQ. The CDR3 is 15 amino acids.

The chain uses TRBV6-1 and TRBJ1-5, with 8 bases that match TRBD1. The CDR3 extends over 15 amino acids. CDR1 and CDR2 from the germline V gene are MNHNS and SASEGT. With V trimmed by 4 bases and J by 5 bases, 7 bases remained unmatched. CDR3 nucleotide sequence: TGTGCCAGCAGTGGCAACAGGGACAGGCATCAGCCCCAGCATTTT. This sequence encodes CASSGNRDRHQPQHF.

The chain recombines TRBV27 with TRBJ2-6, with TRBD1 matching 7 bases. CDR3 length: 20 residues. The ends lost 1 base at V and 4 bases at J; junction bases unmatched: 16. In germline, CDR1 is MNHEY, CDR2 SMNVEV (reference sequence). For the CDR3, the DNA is TGTGCCAGCAGTTTATACCCACCGGGACAGCCTCCTAGGGGGGCCAACGTCCTGACTTTC. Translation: CASSLYPPGQPPRGANVLTF.

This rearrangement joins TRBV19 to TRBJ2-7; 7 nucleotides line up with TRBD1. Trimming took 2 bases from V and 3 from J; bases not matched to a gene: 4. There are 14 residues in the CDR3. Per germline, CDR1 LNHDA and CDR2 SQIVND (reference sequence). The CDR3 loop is CASSIKGDSYEQYF. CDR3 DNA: TGTGCCAGTAGTATAAAGGGGGACAGCTACGAGCAGTACTTC. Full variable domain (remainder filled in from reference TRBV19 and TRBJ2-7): DGGITQSPKYLFRKEGQNVTLSCEQNLNHDAMYWYRQDPGQGLRLIYYSQIVNDFQKGDIAEGYSVSREKKESFPLTVTSAQKNPTAFYLCASSIKGDSYEQYFGPGTRLTVT.

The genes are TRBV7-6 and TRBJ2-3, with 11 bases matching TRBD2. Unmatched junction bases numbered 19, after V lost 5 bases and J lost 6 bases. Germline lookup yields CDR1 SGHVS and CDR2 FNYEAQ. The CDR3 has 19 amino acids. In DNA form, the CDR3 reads TGTGCCAGCAGCCCGGACAGAAACTGGGCTAGCGGGAGGCGCGATACGCAGTATTTT. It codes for CASSPDRNWASGRRDTQYF.

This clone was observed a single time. This chain's CDR3 is CASKKILDSYEQYF. The CDR3 coding sequence is TGTGCCAGCAAAAAAATTTTGGACAGCTACGAGCAGTACTTC. This chain links TRBV2 with TRBJ2-7; perhaps TRBD1 as D (6 bases). This CDR3 spans 14 amino acids. Deletions cut 7 bases from V and 3 bases from J, with 16 bases between. Germline CDR1 and CDR2: SNHLY and FYNNEI.

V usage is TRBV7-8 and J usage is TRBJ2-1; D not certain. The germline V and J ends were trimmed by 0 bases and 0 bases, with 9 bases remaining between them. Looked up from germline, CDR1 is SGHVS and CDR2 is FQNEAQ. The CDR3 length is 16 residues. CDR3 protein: CASSLAARSSYNEQFF. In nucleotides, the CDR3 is TGTGCCAGCAGCTTAGCGGCCAGGAGCTCCTACAATGAGCAGTTCTTC.

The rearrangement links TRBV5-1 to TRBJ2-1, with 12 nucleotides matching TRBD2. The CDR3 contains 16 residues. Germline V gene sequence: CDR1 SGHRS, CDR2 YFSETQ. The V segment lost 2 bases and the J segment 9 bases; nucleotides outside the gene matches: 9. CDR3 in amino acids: CASSFLTSGRSGEQFF. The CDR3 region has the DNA TGCGCCAGCAGCTTTTTGACTAGCGGGAGATCAGGTGAGCAGTTCTTC.

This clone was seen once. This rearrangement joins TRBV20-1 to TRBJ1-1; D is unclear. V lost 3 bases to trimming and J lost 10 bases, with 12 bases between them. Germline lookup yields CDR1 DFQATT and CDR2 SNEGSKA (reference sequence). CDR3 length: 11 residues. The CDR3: CSARRDDGAFF. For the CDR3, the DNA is TGCAGTGCTAGGCGAGACGATGGAGCTTTCTTT.

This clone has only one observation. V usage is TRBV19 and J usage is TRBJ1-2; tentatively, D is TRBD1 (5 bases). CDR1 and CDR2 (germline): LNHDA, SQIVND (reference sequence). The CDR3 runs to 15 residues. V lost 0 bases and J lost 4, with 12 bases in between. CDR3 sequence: CASSIDMGESYGYTF. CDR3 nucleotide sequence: TGTGCCAGTAGTATAGATATGGGGGAGAGCTATGGCTACACCTTC.

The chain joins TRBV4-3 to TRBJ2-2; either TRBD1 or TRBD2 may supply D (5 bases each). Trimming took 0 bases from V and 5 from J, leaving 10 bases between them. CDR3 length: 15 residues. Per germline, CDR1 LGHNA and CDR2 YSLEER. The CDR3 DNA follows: TGCGCCAGCAGCCAAGAGGTTTGGGGGACCGGGGAGCTGTTTTTT. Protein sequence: CASSQEVWGTGELFF.

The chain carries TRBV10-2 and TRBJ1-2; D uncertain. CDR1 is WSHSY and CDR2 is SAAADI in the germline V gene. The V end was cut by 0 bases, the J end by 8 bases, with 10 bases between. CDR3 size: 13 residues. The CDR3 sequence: CASSESIRQGYTF. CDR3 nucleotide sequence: TGCGCCAGCAGTGAGTCGATTCGGCAGGGCTACACCTTC.

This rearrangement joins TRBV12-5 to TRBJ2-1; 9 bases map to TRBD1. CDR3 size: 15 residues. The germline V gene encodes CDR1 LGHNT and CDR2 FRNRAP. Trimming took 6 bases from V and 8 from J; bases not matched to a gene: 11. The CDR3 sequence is CASGARDRAADEQFF. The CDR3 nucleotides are TGTGCTAGTGGGGCACGGGACAGGGCTGCCGATGAGCAGTTCTTC.

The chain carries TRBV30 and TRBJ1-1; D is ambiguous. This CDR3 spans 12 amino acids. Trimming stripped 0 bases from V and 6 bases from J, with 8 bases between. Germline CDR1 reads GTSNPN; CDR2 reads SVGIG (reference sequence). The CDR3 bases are TGTGCCTGGAGTGTGATGGGCTCTGAAGCTTTCTTT. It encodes CAWSVMGSEAFF.

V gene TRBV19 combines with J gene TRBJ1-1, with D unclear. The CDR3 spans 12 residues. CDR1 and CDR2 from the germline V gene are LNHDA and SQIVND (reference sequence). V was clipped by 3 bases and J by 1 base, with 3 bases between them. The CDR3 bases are TGTGCCAGTAGTATCAAGAACACTGAAGCTTTCTTT. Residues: CASSIKNTEAFF.

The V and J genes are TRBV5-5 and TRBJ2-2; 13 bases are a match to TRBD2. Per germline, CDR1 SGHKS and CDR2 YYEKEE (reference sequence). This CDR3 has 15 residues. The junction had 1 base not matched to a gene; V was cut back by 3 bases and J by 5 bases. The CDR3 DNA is TGTGCCAGCAGCTGGACTAGCGGGAGTACCGGGGAGCTGTTTTTT. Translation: CASSWTSGSTGELFF.

DNA for the CDR3: TGTGCCAGCAGCTTAGGATCCTACTCTAGCGCCAGTGGGCCAGATACGCAGTATTTT. Its translation is CASSLGSYSSASGPDTQYF. The chain links TRBV7-2 to TRBJ2-3; possible D gene TRBD2, 6 bases. Per germline, CDR1 SGHTA and CDR2 FQGNSA. The CDR3 has 19 amino acids. V was clipped by 1 base and J by 4 bases, with 24 bases between them.

CDR3 region: CASSVDREYGYTF. The CDR3 coding sequence is TGTGCCAGCAGCGTGGACAGGGAGTATGGCTACACCTTC. The rearrangement joins TRBV7-2 to TRBJ1-2; 8 bases match TRBD1. The V gene's germline CDR1 is SGHTA and CDR2 FQGNSA. The CDR3 has 13 residues. The J segment lost 5 bases and the V segment lost 5 bases, leaving 4 bases of the junction unmatched.

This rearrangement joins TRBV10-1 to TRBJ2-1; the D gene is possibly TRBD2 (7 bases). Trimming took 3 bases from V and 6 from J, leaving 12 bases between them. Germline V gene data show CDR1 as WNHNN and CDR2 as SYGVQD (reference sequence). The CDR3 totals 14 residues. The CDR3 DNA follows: TGCGCCAGCAGTGACGGGGGGCGCAGCAATGAGCAGTTCTTC. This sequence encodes CASSDGGRSNEQFF.

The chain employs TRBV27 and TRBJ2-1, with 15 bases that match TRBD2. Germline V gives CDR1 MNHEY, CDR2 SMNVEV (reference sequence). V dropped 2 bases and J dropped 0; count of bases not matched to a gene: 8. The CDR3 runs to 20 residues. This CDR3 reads CASSLIRGLAGGYSYNEQFF. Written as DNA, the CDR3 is TGTGCCAGCAGTTTAATTCGGGGACTAGCGGGAGGATACTCCTACAATGAGCAGTTCTTC.

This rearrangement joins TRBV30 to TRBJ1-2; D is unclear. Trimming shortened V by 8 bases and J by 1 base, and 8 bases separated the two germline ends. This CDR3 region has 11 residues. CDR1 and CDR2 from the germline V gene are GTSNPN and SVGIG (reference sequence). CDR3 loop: CAGDNNYGYTF. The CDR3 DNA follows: TGTGCCGGTGACAATAACTATGGCTACACCTTC.

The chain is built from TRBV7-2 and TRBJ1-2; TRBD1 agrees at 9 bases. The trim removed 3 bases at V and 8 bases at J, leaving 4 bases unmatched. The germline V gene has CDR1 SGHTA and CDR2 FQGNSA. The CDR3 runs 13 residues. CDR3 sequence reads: CASSFGQGKGYTF. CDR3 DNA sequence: TGTGCCAGCAGCTTTGGACAGGGGAAGGGCTACACCTTC.

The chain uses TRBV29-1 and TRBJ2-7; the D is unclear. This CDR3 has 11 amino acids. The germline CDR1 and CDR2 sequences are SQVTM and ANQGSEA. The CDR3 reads CNHPPFNEQYV. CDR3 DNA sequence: TGCAACCACCCCCCTTTCAACGAGCAGTACGTC.

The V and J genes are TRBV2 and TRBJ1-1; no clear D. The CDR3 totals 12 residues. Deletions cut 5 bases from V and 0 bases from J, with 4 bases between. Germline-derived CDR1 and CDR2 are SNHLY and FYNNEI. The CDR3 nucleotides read TGTGCCAGCAGTAAGCTGAACACTGAAGCTTTCTTT. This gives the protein CASSKLNTEAFF.